This TCR beta chain was profiled in a study of T cells in Graves' hyperthyroidism and ophthalmopathy. Study summary: Pretreatment peripheral blood was obtained at initial diagnosis.

This clonotype appeared a single time. The CDR3 is 14 residues long. Per the germline V gene, CDR1 is DFQATT and CDR2 is SNEGSKA (reference sequence). With 5 bases removed from V and 5 bases from J, the gap between germline ends came to 18 bases. The investigators amplified TCR beta CDR3 regions from RNA transcripts. Researchers ran a first-round RT-PCR on the TCR CDR3 using the HTBI primer set. TCRdb reprocessed the multiplex PCR reads with MiXCR, giving one entry per CDR3 protein. Among 330,000 or so distinct CDR3 sequences listed, 15% to 20% were seen once. This sequence originates from a woman in her thirties or forties with Graves' ophthalmopathy. Source material: blood. The J gene is TRBJ2-5, the V gene TRBV20-1, with D perhaps matching TRBD2 (5 bases). The CDR3 loop is CSAERTAGEETQYF. The DNA for the CDR3 is TGCAGTGCTGAGCGGACGGCCGGGGAGGAGACCCAGTACTTC.